This record covers a single TCR beta chain. Its antigen is currently unknown. V lost 0 bases to trimming and J lost 0 bases; unmatched junction nucleotides: 3. From germline, CDR1 is SGDLS and CDR2 YYNGEE. The CDR3 consists of 16 residues. The entry originates in a study of early T cells in non-severe SARS-CoV-2 infection. The overall study: The sequenced material was bulk RNA from unsorted whole blood, and its chains were unpaired. Study findings and constraints: Database matching using VDJdb favored anti-spike CD8 responses, with private and CD4 specificities left missing.

A single record per CDR3 protein comes from TCRdb applying MiXCR to the 5' RACE reads. The table lists more than 60,000 distinct CDR3 sequences, about 13% of them singletons. The chain joins TRBV9 to TRBJ1-3; 7 bases fit TRBD1. Sequenced sample: whole blood. The source is an adult who was a healthcare worker with PCR-confirmed SARS-CoV-2 infection or an uninfected control (not recorded which). The CDR3 DNA is TGTGCCAGCAGCGTAGGGACAGGCCACTCTGGAAACACCATATATTTT. Its translation is CASSVGTGHSGNTIYF.